The TCR beta chain under discussion was sequenced for a study of cytomegalovirus exposure and HLA in healthy donors. Background on the study: Prior work identified under 130 million unique TCR beta sequences in approximately 200 million T cells.

The PCR contained 60 Vbeta and 13 Jbeta primers. Produced via immunoSEQ multiplex PCR; TCRdb's table is partial and in-frame only. In the table there are 200,000 to 300,000 clones, around 81% of which are singletons. Study-wide results and limits: Usually a TCR sequence was rare, but some public TCRs were found in many donors. It was likely that a cluster of highly shared sequence variants was a sequencing artifact.

This clone was found once. Its antigen is unidentified. This TCR was sampled from an older woman in good health and CMV-seropositive. The source material was PBMCs.

The CDR3 region is CASSSGQGANQPQHF. For the CDR3, the DNA is TGTGCCAGCAGTTCGGGACAGGGGGCAAATCAGCCCCAGCATTTT. The chain uses TRBV6-6 and TRBJ1-5; 12 bases match TRBD1. Trimming cost V 4 bases and J 4 bases; bases outside gene matches: 2. The germline V gene encodes CDR1 MNHNY and CDR2 SVGAGI (reference sequence). The CDR3 spans 15 residues.